The clone carrying this T cell receptor (beta chain) was detected ten times or more. Its specificity is not known. The V end was cut by 4 bases, the J end by 3 bases, with 16 bases between. This CDR3 contains 16 residues. Germline-derived CDR1 and CDR2 are MGHRA and YSYEKL. The sample comes from a study of cytomegalovirus exposure and HLA in healthy donors. The wider study: Caucasian-associated ancestry cluster membership applied to about 80% of several hundred genotyped donors.

Study findings and constraints: A later analysis linked a missense variant in DCLRE1C to the trimming of TCR beta V and J genes. In vitro assays verified that a few CMV-associated chains recognized CMV antigens specifically.

13 Jbeta primers and 60 Vbeta primers were used for the PCR. Sequencing used immunoSEQ multiplex PCR; TCRdb keeps in-frame clones, though not all of them. Of around 130,000 clones listed, 75% to 90% are singletons. What was sequenced was PBMCs. The rearrangement uses TRBV4-1 and TRBJ1-3; D is ambiguous. This sequence originates from a woman in her 40s in good health and CMV-seronegative. The CDR3 here is CASSPATQVLGNTIYF. The DNA of the CDR3 is TGCGCCAGCAGCCCGGCAACCCAGGTTCTTGGAAACACCATATATTTT.